The entry that follows covers one TCR beta chain sequence. Its cognate antigen is unknown. The treatment denotes: roughly 10-day PBMC culture with coronavirus spike peptide pools or control peptides (ViraFEST assay). The cultures had half their medium swapped for fresh IL-2 medium on days 3 and 7. The data are from a study of vaccination and CD4 T cells after COVID-19. For the study at large: The authors used overlapping spike peptides from SARS-CoV-2, HCoV-NL63, HCoV-OC43 and HCoV-229E to stimulate cells.

Cultured CD4+ T cell DNA was sequenced using the Oncomine TCR Beta short-read assay. Via MiXCR, TCRdb re-called the PCR reads, giving one row per CDR3 protein. This table has about 13,000 distinct CDR3 sequences, around 76% appearing once. General study findings and limits: Investigators enrolled relatively few convalescent patients and included no early post-infection timepoints. Vaccine-specific clones numbering 304 of 307 showed spike mono-reactivity in convalescent patients.

Trimming removed 0 bases from V and 1 base from J, with 16 bases in between. The CDR3 has 18 amino acids. Germline CDR1 reads MNHEY; CDR2 reads SMNVEV (reference sequence). The sequence was obtained from a human donor who received a COVID-19 vaccine. The sequencing here drew on CD4+ T cells from blood, cultured in vitro, taken after SARS-CoV-2 vaccination. The chain links TRBV27 to TRBJ1-5; tentative D call: TRBD1 (5 bases). Here the CDR3 reads CASSLSSTGRGSNQPQHF. The CDR3 bases are TGTGCCAGCAGTTTATCGAGTACAGGTCGAGGAAGCAATCAGCCCCAGCATTTT.